The rows below give T cell receptor beta chains drawn from one sample of a study of T cell responses to AZD1222 COVID-19 vaccine. TCRdb's copy holds only in-frame clones and misses some; the assay was immunoSEQ multiplex PCR. Of about 180,000 clones in the sample, about 91% were seen once. Source: peripheral blood, taken 28 days after the second AZD1222 dose. These receptors came from an adult who received the AZD1222 COVID-19 vaccine. The CDR3 runs from the conserved cysteine through the conserved F or W. A D gene is named only where the DNA matches it firmly. Some rows have no size entry. The others give once, few or many, or a class for an expanded clone.

j_gene,abundance,v_gene,d_gene,CDR3aa,CDR3nt
TRBJ2-1,few,TRBV30,TRBD2,CACRRDGGGYNEQFF,TGTGCCTGTAGACGTGATGGGGGGGGGTACAATGAGCAGTTCTTC
TRBJ2-1,-,TRBV18,-,CASSPGRVSYNEQFF,TGTGCCAGCTCACCAGGCAGGGTTTCCTACAATGAGCAGTTCTTC
TRBJ2-3,-,TRBV7-3,-,CASSLGRRADTQYF,TGTGCCAGCAGCCTAGGGCGCCGGGCGGATACGCAGTATTTT
TRBJ2-7,once,TRBV5-6,TRBD1,CASSLRGTVTYEQYF,TGTGCCAGCAGCTTACGAGGGACAGTCACCTACGAGCAGTACTTC
TRBJ2-3,-,TRBV10-3,-,CAISLSTDTQYF,TGTGCCATCAGCCTGAGCACAGATACGCAGTATTTT
TRBJ1-5,-,TRBV19,-,CASSLTFNGNQPQHF,TGTGCCAGTAGTCTGACCTTTAACGGCAATCAGCCCCAGCATTTT
TRBJ1-2,-,TRBV6-1,-,CASSEDRDSGYTF,TGTGCCAGCAGTGAAGACAGGGACTCTGGCTACACCTTC
TRBJ1-6,-,TRBV6-2/TRBV6-3,-,CASSFSDSPLHF,TGTGCCAGCAGTTTTTCGGATTCACCCCTCCACTTT
TRBJ1-4,-,TRBV28,TRBD1,CASSSPAGTGELWGKLFF,TGTGCCAGCAGTTCCCCAGCCGGGACAGGGGAGTTATGGGGAAAACTGTTTTTT
TRBJ1-3,once,TRBV7-2,-,CASSFRLSSGNTIYF,TGTGCCAGCAGCTTTCGTCTGTCCTCTGGAAACACCATATATTTT
TRBJ1-5,once,TRBV29-1,-,CSVSKSGTNQPQHF,TGCAGCGTTAGTAAGTCCGGGACAAATCAGCCCCAGCATTTT
TRBJ2-2,-,TRBV4-3,-,CASSQEPTITGELFF,TGCGCCAGCAGCCAAGAACCGACGATCACCGGGGAGCTGTTTTTT
TRBJ1-2,-,TRBV19,-,CASSRGLNYGYTF,TGTGCCAGTAGTCGGGGGCTAAACTATGGCTACACCTTC
TRBJ1-2,-,TRBV6-2/TRBV6-3,TRBD1,CASSYPRGQGNYGYTF,TGTGCCAGCAGTTACCCCAGGGGACAGGGAAACTATGGCTACACCTTC
TRBJ2-3,once,TRBV5-5,-,CASSSGKSTSSTDTQYF,TGTGCCAGCAGCTCCGGGAAGTCAACGTCTAGCACAGATACGCAGTATTTT
TRBJ1-2,-,TRBV9,-,CASSYSPDTANYGYTF,TGTGCCAGCAGCTACTCCCCTGACACCGCTAACTATGGCTACACCTTC
TRBJ1-3,-,TRBV30,-,CAWMTSGNTIYF,TGTGCCTGGATGACCTCTGGAAACACCATATATTTT
TRBJ1-1,-,TRBV5-6,-,CASSVGTEGRWNTEAFF,TGTGCCAGCAGCGTGGGAACGGAAGGGAGGTGGAACACTGAAGCTTTCTTT
TRBJ2-1,-,TRBV18,-,CASSPPQGHNEQFF,TGTGCCAGCTCACCACCGCAGGGTCACAATGAGCAGTTCTTC
TRBJ2-3,-,TRBV19,-,CASSQRPSTDTQYF,TGTGCCAGTAGTCAGAGACCGAGCACAGATACGCAGTATTTT
TRBJ1-4,-,TRBV19,TRBD1,CASSTGGVLHEKLFF,TGTGCCAGTAGCACAGGGGGAGTACTTCATGAAAAACTGTTTTTT
TRBJ1-6,-,TRBV7-9,-,CASSLFMGSESPLHF,TGTGCCAGCAGCTTATTTATGGGCTCGGAATCACCCCTCCACTTT
TRBJ2-3,-,TRBV12-5,-,CASGLGLATTDTQYF,TGTGCTAGTGGTTTGGGGTTAGCAACTACAGATACGCAGTATTTT
TRBJ2-5,-,TRBV9,-,CASSVAGRQETQYF,TGTGCCAGCAGCGTAGCGGGAAGACAAGAGACCCAGTACTTC
TRBJ2-5,-,TRBV7-8,-,CASSLNRGGGETQYF,TGTGCCAGCAGCTTAAATCGAGGAGGAGGAGAGACCCAGTACTTC
TRBJ2-4,once,TRBV15,TRBD1,CATSRDGTGGRENIQYF,TGTGCCACCAGCAGAGATGGGACAGGGGGCAGGGAAAACATTCAGTACTTC
TRBJ1-1,-,TRBV6-5,-,CASAGVDEAFF,TGTGCCAGCGCGGGGGTTGATGAAGCTTTCTTT
TRBJ1-1,-,TRBV19,-,CASSIGTKTEAFF,TGTGCCAGTAGTATAGGAACCAAGACTGAAGCTTTCTTT
TRBJ1-3,-,TRBV19,-,CASNPRGFFSGNTIYF,TGTGCCAGTAATCCTAGGGGGTTCTTCTCTGGAAACACCATATATTTT
TRBJ2-7,-,TRBV11-3,-,CASSPGGQTYEQYF,TGTGCCAGCAGCCCCGGGGGACAAACCTACGAGCAGTACTTC
TRBJ2-3,-,TRBV27,-,CASSPGPPKDTQYF,TGTGCCAGCAGTCCGGGTCCCCCAAAAGATACGCAGTATTTT
TRBJ1-1,-,TRBV5-1,-,CASSLDGSVNTEAFF,TGCGCCAGCAGCTTGGACGGGTCGGTGAACACTGAAGCTTTCTTT
TRBJ2-1,once,TRBV7-3,-,CASSLTDQPTYNEQFF,TGTGCCAGCAGCCTAACAGATCAACCAACCTACAATGAGCAGTTCTTC
TRBJ1-4,-,TRBV25-1,-,CASSERGQGNEKLFF,TGTGCCAGCAGTGAACGGGGGCAGGGGAATGAAAAACTGTTTTTT
TRBJ2-1,-,TRBV6-2/TRBV6-3,TRBD2,CASSFNPGLAGDNEQFF,TGTGCCAGCAGTTTTAATCCGGGACTAGCGGGGGACAATGAGCAGTTCTTC
TRBJ2-5,-,TRBV5-5,-,CASTVEVGGRETQYF,TGTGCCAGCACCGTGGAGGTCGGGGGGCGAGAGACCCAGTACTTC
TRBJ2-6,-,TRBV5-1,TRBD1,CASSLFGTGSGANVLTF,TGCGCCAGCAGCTTATTCGGGACAGGGAGTGGGGCCAACGTCCTGACTTTC
TRBJ1-5,-,TRBV6-6,-,CASGKGLQRSQPQHF,TGTGCCAGTGGTAAGGGCCTCCAAAGGAGTCAGCCCCAGCATTTT
TRBJ2-3,-,TRBV7-5,-,CARSSVARTDTQYF,TGTGCCAGAAGCTCCGTCGCTAGGACAGATACGCAGTATTTT
TRBJ1-3,-,TRBV5-1,-,CASSGTGNSGNTIYF,TGCGCCAGCAGCGGAACAGGGAACTCTGGAAACACCATATATTTT
TRBJ1-2,-,TRBV13,TRBD1,CATKRGQGVYGYTF,TGTGCCACAAAACGCGGACAGGGGGTTTATGGCTACACCTTC
TRBJ1-6,-,TRBV10-3,-,CAIRATSYNSPLHF,TGTGCCATCAGGGCAACCTCCTATAATTCACCCCTCCACTTT
TRBJ1-1,-,TRBV30,-,CACGRPNTEAFF,TGTGCCTGCGGGAGGCCTAACACTGAAGCTTTCTTT
TRBJ2-5,few,TRBV27,-,CASSSQTVGTQYF,TGTGCCAGCAGTTCACAGACAGTGGGGACCCAGTACTTC
TRBJ1-5,-,TRBV5-1,TRBD1,CASSEDRGGPQHF,TGCGCCAGCAGCGAAGACAGGGGAGGGCCCCAGCATTTT
TRBJ2-1,-,TRBV19,TRBD2,CASSMALAGGQHEQFF,TGTGCCAGTAGTATGGCCCTAGCGGGGGGACAGCATGAGCAGTTCTTC
TRBJ1-6,-,TRBV7-2,-,CASSLDGPWTSPLHF,TGTGCCAGCAGCTTAGATGGTCCGTGGACTTCACCCCTCCACTTT
TRBJ1-2,-,TRBV6-5,-,CASSGVSTGYTF,TGTGCCAGCAGCGGAGTGTCTACTGGCTACACCTTC
TRBJ1-1,-,TRBV19,TRBD1,CASTVPGQGFGTEAFF,TGTGCCAGTACCGTGCCGGGACAGGGATTTGGCACTGAAGCTTTCTTT
TRBJ2-7,-,TRBV3-1/TRBV3-2,-,CASSQGLTYEQYF,TGTGCCAGCAGCCAAGGGTTGACCTACGAGCAGTACTTC
TRBJ2-7,once,TRBV18,-,CASSPPVLAGTGEQYF,TGTGCCAGCTCACCACCCGTTTTGGCAGGGACGGGGGAGCAGTACTTC
TRBJ1-1,few,TRBV5-1,TRBD1,CASSVTDRGHAFF,TGCGCCAGCAGCGTCACCGACAGGGGGCATGCTTTCTTT
TRBJ1-4,-,TRBV5-4,-,CASSEMGAPNEKLFF,TGTGCCAGCAGCGAAATGGGGGCGCCTAATGAAAAACTGTTTTTT
TRBJ2-2,-,TRBV28,-,CASSGGGGAATGELFF,TGTGCCAGCAGTGGGGGCGGGGGAGCGGCCACCGGGGAGCTGTTTTTT
TRBJ2-7,-,TRBV11-2,TRBD2,CASSLGLAGVYEQYF,TGTGCCAGCAGCTTAGGGCTAGCGGGGGTCTACGAGCAGTACTTC